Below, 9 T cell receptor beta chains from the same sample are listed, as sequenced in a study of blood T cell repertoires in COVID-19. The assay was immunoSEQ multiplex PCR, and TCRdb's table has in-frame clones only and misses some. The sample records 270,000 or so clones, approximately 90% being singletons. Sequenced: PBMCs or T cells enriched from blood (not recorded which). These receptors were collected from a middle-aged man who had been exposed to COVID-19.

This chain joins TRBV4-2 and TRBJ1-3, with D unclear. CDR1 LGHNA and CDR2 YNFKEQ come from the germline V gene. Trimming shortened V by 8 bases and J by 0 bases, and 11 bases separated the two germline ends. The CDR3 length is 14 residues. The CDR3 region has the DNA TGTGCCAGCTATGACATAGGCTCTGGAAACACCATATATTTT. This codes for CASYDIGSGNTIYF.

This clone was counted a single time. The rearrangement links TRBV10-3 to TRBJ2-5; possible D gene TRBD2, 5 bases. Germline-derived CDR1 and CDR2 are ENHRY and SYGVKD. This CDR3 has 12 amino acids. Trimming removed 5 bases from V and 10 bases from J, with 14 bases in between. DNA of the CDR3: TGTGCCATCAGTCGGACGCTCGGGGACCAGTACTTC. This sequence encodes CAISRTLGDQYF.

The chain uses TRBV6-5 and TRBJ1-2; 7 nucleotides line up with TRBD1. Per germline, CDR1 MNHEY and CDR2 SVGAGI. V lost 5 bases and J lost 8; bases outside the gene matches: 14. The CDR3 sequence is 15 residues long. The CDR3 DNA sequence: TGTGCCAGCAGTCTCGCCGTGACAGGGTTTTACGGCTACACCTTC. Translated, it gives CASSLAVTGFYGYTF.

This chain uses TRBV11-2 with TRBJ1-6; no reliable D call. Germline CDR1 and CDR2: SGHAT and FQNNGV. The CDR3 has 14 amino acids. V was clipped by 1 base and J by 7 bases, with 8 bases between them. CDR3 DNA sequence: TGTGCCAGCAGCTTAGTTGGCCTGAATTCACCCCTCCACTTT. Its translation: CASSLVGLNSPLHF.

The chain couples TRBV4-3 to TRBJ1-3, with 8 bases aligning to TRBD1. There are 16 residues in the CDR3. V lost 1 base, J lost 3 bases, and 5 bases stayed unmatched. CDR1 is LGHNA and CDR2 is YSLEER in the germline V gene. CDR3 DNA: TGCGCCAGCAGCCAAGGAACGGACAGGGATGGAAACACCATATATTTT. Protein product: CASSQGTDRDGNTIYF.

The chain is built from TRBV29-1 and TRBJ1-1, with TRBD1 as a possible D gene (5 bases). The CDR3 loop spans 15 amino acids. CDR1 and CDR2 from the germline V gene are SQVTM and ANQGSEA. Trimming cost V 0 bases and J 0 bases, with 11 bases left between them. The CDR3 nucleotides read TGCAGCGTTGAAGATCAGGTCAGGGTGAACACTGAAGCTTTCTTT. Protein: CSVEDQVRVNTEAFF.

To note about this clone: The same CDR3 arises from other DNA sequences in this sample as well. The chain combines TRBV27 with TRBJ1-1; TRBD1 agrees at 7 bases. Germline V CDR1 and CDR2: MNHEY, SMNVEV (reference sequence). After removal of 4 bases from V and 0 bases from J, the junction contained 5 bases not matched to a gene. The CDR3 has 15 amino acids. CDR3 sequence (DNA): TGTGCCAGCAGTTCCCTACAGGGGATGAACACTGAAGCTTTCTTT. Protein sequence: CASSSLQGMNTEAFF.

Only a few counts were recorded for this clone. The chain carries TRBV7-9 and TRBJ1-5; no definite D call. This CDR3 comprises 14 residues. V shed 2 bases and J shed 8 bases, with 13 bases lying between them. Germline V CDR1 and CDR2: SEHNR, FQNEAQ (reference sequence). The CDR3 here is CASSLMSSGEPQHF. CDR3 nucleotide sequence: TGTGCCAGCAGCTTAATGAGTTCGGGAGAGCCCCAGCATTTT.

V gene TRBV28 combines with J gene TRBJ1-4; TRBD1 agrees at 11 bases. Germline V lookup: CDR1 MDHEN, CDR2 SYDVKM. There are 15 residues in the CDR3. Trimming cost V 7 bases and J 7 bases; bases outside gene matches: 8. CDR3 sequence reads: CASNTPGQGGEKLFF. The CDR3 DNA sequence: TGTGCCAGCAATACGCCGGGACAGGGGGGTGAAAAACTGTTTTTT. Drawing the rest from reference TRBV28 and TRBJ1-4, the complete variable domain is DVKVTQSSRYLVKRTGEKVFLECVQDMDHENMFWYRQDPGLGLRLIYFSYDVKMKEKGDIPEGYSVSREKKERFSLILESASTNQTSMYLCASNTPGQGGEKLFFGSGTQLSVL.